Detailed here is one TCR beta chain. V dropped 4 bases and J dropped 2 bases, with 11 bases sitting between them. This CDR3 has 14 residues. Germline CDR1 and CDR2: LNHDA and SQIVND (reference sequence). The data derive from a study of beta chain features in type 1 diabetes. The whole isolated RNA underwent reverse transcription, so sequencing captured expressed TCRB transcripts. TCRdb keeps only in-frame clones here, not all; method: immunoSEQ multiplex PCR. The repertoire consists of fewer than 650,000 clones, with roughly a sixth occurring once and the leading ten covering 0.093%. The sequenced sample consisted of naive CD4+ T cells from blood. The V and J genes are TRBV19 and TRBJ1-2, with D possibly matching TRBD1 (6 bases). The source of this sequence is a man aged 18 to 29 in good health. The CDR3 DNA sequence: TGTGCCAGTAGTACGCCGGGACAAAACTATGGCTACACCTTC. Protein sequence: CASSTPGQNYGYTF. Using reference TRBV19 and TRBJ1-2 for the parts outside the CDR3, the full variable domain is DGGITQSPKYLFRKEGQNVTLSCEQNLNHDAMYWYRQDPGQGLRLIYYSQIVNDFQKGDIAEGYSVSREKKESFPLTVTSAQKNPTAFYLCASSTPGQNYGYTFGSGTRLTVV.